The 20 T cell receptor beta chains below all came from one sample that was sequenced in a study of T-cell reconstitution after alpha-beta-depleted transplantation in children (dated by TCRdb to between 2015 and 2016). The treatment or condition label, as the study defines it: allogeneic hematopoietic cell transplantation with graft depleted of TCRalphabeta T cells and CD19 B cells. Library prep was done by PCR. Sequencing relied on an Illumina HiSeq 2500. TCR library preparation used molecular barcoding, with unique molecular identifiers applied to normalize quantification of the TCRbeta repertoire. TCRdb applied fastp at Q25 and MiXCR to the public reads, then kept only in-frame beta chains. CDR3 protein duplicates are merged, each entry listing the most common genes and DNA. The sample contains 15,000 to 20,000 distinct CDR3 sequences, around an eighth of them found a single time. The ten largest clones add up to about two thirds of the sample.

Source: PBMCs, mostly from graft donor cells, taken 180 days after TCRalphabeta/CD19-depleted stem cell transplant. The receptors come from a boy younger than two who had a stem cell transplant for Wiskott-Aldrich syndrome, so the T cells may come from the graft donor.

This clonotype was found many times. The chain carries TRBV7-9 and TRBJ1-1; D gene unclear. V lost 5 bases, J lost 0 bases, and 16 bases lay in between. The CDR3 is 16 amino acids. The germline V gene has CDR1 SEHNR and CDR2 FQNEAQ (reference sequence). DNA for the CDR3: TGTGCCAGCAGCCCGATCGAAGGCTACATGAACACTGAAGCTTTCTTT. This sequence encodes CASSPIEGYMNTEAFF.

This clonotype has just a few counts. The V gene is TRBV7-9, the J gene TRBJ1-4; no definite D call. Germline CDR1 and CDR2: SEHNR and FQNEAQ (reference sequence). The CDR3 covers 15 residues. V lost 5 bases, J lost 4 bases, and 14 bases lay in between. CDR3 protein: CASSPYRGSNEKLFF. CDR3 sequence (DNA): TGTGCCAGCAGCCCTTATCGGGGAAGTAATGAAAAACTGTTTTTT.

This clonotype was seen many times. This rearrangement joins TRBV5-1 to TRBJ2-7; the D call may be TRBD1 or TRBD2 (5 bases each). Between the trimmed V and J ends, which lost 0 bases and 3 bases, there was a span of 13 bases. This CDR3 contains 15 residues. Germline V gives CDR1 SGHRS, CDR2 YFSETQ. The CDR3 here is CASSLAGTDFYEQYF. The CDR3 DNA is TGCGCCAGCAGCTTGGCAGGGACCGATTTCTACGAGCAGTACTTC.

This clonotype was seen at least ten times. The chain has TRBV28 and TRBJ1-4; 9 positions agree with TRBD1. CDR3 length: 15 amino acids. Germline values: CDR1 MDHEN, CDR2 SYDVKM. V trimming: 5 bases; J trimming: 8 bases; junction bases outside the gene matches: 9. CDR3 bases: TGTGCCAGCAGTACCCCGACAGGGGGAGGGGAAAAACTGTTTTTT. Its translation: CASSTPTGGGEKLFF.

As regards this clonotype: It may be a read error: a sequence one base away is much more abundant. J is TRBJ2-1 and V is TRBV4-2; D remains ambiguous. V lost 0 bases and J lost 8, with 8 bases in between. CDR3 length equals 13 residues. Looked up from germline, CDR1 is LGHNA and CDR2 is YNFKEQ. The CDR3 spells CASSQDEAYEQFF. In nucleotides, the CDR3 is TGTGCCAGCAGCCAAGATGAGGCGTATGAGCAGTTCTTC.

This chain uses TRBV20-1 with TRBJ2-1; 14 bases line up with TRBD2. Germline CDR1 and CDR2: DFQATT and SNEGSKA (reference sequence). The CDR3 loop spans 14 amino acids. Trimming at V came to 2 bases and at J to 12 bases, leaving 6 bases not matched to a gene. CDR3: CSARRGTSGSVQFF. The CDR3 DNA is TGCAGTGCTAGACGTGGGACTAGCGGGAGTGTGCAGTTCTTC.

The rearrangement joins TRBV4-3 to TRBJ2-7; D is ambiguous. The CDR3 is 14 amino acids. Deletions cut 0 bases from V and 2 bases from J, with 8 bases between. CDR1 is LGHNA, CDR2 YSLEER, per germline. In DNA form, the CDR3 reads TGCGCCAGCAGCCAAGAATACACCACCTACGAGCAGTACTTC. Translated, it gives CASSQEYTTYEQYF.

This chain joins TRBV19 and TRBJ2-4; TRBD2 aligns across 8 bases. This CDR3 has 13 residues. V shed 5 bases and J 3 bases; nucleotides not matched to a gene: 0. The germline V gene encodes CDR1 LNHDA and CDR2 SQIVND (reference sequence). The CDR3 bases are TGTGCCAGTAGTGCGGGGGGCAAAAACATTCAGTACTTC. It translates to CASSAGGKNIQYF.

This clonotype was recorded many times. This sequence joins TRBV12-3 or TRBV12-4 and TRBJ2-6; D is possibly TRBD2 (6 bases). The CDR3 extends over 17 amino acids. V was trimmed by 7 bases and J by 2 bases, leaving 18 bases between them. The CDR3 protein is CASMILGRGPGANVLTF. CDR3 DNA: TGTGCCAGCATGATTCTGGGGCGGGGTCCTGGGGCCAACGTCCTGACTTTC.

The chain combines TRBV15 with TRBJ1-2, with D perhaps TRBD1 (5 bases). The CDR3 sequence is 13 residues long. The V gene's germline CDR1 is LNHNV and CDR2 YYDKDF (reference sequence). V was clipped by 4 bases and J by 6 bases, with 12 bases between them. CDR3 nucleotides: TGTGCCACCAGCAATGGGGCAGGTGATGGCTACACCTTC. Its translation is CATSNGAGDGYTF. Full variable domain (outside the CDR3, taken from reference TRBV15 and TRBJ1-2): DAMVIQNPRYQVTQFGKPVTLSCSQTLNHNVMYWYQQKSSQAPKLLFHYYDKDFNNEADTPDNFQSRRPNTSFCFLDIRSPGLGDTAMYLCATSNGAGDGYTFGSGTRLTVV.

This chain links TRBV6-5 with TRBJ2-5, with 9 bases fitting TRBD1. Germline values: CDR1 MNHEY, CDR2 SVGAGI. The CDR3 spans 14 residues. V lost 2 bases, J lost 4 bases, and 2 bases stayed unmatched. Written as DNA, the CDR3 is TGTGCCAGCAGTTACCGGGACAGGGTAGAGACCCAGTACTTC. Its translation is CASSYRDRVETQYF.

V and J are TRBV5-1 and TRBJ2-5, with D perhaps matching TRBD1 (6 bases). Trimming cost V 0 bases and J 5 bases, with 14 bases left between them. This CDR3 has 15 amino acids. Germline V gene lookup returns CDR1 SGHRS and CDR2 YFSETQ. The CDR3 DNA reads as TGCGCCAGCAGCTTGGAATCGTCAGGGGCCGAGACCCAGTACTTC. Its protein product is CASSLESSGAETQYF. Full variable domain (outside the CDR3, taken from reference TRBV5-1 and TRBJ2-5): KAGVTQTPRYLIKTRGQQVTLSCSPISGHRSVSWYQQTPGQGLQFLFEYFSETQRNKGNFPGRFSGRQFSNSRSEMNVSTLELGDSALYLCASSLESSGAETQYFGPGTRLLVL.

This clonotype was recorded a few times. This CDR3 reads CASSFSGSQETQYF. In nucleotides, the CDR3 is TGTGCCAGCAGCTTCTCCGGGAGCCAAGAGACCCAGTACTTC. The chain uses TRBV7-2 and TRBJ2-5; a weak D match, TRBD2 (6 bases). This CDR3 has 14 residues. The V gene's germline CDR1 is SGHTA and CDR2 FQGNSA. Trimming left V 3 bases short and J 1 base short, with 9 bases between.

DNA of the CDR3: TGTGCCAGCAGCACGACTAGTGGAGCCTACAATGAGCAGTTCTTC. It specifies CASSTTSGAYNEQFF. The gene calls are TRBV5-6 and TRBJ2-1; possible D gene TRBD2, 6 bases. Trimming removed 4 bases at V and 2 bases at J, with 13 bases between. CDR1 is SGHDT, CDR2 YYEEEE, per germline. The length of the CDR3 is 15 residues.

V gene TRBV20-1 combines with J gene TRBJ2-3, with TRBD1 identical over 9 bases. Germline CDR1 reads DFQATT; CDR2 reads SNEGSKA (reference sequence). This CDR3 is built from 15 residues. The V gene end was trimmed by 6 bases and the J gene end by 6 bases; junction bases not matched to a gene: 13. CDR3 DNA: TGCAGTGCCCCCCCGGACAGGGGCCTGCGGGATACGCAGTATTTT. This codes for CSAPPDRGLRDTQYF.

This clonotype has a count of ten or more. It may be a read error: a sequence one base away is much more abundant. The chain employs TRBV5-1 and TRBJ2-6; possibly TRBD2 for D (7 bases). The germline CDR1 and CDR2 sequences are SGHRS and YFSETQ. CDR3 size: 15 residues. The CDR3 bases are TGCGCCAGCAGCCGGGGGGCAGCTGGGGCCAACGGCCTGACTTTC. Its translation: CASSRGAAGANGLTF.

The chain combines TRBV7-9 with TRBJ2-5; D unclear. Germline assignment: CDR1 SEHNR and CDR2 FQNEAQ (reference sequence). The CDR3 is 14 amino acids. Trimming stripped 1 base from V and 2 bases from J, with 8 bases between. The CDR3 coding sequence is TGTGCCAGCAGCTTAGTTCCTCTTCAAGAGACCCAGTACTTC. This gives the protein CASSLVPLQETQYF.

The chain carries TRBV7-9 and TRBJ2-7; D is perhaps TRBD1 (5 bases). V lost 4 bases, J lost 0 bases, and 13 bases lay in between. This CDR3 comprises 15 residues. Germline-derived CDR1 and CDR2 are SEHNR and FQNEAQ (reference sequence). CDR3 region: CASSSQGFLSYEQYF. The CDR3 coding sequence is TGTGCCAGCAGCTCGCAGGGCTTCCTCTCCTACGAGCAGTACTTC.

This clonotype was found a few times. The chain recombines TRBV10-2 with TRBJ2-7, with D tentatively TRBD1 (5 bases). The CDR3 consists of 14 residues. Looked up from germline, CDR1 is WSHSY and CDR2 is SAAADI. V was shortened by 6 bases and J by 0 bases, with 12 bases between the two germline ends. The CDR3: CASRGQVVSYEQYF. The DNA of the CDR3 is TGCGCCAGCAGGGGGCAGGTAGTCTCCTACGAGCAGTACTTC.

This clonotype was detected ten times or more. CDR3: CASSRTSGRAKNEQFF. CDR3 nucleotide sequence: TGTGCCAGCAGCCGGACGAGCGGGAGGGCCAAGAATGAGCAGTTCTTC. The rearrangement links TRBV5-4 to TRBJ2-1, with 10 positions matching TRBD2. This CDR3 region has 16 residues. Unmatched junction bases numbered 11, after V lost 4 bases and J lost 7 bases. Germline values: CDR1 SGHNT, CDR2 YYREEE (reference sequence).